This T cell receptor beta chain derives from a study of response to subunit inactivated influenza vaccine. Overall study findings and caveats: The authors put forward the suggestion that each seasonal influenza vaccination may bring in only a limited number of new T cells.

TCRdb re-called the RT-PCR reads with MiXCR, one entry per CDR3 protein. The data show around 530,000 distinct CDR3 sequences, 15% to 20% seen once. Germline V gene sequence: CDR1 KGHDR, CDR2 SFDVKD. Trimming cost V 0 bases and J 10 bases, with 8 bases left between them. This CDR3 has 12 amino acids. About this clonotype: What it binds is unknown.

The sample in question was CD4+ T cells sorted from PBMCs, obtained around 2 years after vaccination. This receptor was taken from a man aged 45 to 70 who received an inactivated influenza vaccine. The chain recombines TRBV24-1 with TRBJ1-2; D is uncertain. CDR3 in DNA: TGTGCCACCAGTGATTTGGGGCTCATCTACACCTTC. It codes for CATSDLGLIYTF.